The 15 T cell receptor beta chains reported below all come from one sample, sequenced in a study of a mutant IDH1 vaccine in newly diagnosed glioma. Indicated time point: week 23, last vaccination. The investigators gave 300 ug of mutant IDH1 20-mer peptide in each vaccine dose, together with topical imiquimod. No cognate antigen is known for these TCRs. TCRdb's table, derived via immunoSEQ multiplex PCR, lists solely in-frame clones and lacks some. In the table there are around 11,000 clones, about 91% of which are singletons. The sample here was PBMCs, taken from a glioma patient whose treatment included an IDH1 peptide vaccine. Source of these receptors: a woman between 40 and 55 years old with glioma. Some clones in this sample may be carry-over from other donors' samples.

V and J are TRBV5-6 and TRBJ1-2; TRBD1 agrees at 10 bases. This CDR3 spans 16 amino acids. The trim removed 1 base at V and 4 bases at J, leaving 7 bases unmatched. Germline lookup yields CDR1 SGHDT and CDR2 YYEEEE. CDR3 sequence reads: CASSLTETGGFYGYTF. CDR3 bases: TGTGCCAGCAGCTTGACTGAGACAGGGGGCTTCTATGGCTACACCTTC.

The chain combines TRBV2 with TRBJ1-1; D is undetermined. The V gene lost 7 bases and the J gene lost 8 bases, with 17 bases spanning the gap. The CDR3 contains 13 residues. The V gene's germline CDR1 is SNHLY and CDR2 FYNNEI. This chain's CDR3 is CASTPAEGGEAFF. The CDR3 coding sequence is TGTGCCAGCACCCCCGCGGAGGGCGGAGAAGCTTTCTTT.

The chain is built from TRBV30 and TRBJ1-1, with D tentatively TRBD1 (6 bases). Germline V gene lookup returns CDR1 GTSNPN and CDR2 SVGIG (reference sequence). CDR3 length equals 12 residues. Trimming removed 6 bases at V and 8 bases at J, with 16 bases between. CDR3 sequence: CACTTGPTEAFF. The CDR3 region has the DNA TGTGCCTGTACGACAGGCCCGACCGAAGCTTTCTTT.

The chain combines TRBV6-5 with TRBJ2-2; 8 bases are shared with TRBD1. This CDR3 comprises 15 residues. J gave up 2 bases and V 6 bases, and 5 bases lay outside the gene matches. Germline-derived CDR1 and CDR2 are MNHEY and SVGAGI. This CDR3 is CASSPGQDNTGELFF. The DNA of the CDR3 is TGTGCCAGCAGCCCGGGACAGGATAACACCGGGGAGCTGTTTTTT.

The genes are TRBV7-9 and TRBJ1-1; D unclear. Germline CDR1 is SEHNR and CDR2 is FQNEAQ (reference sequence). V was shortened by 4 bases and J by 3 bases, with 12 bases between the two germline ends. This CDR3 is 14 amino acids long. The CDR3 spells CASSSAPRDTEAFF. For the CDR3, the DNA is TGTGCCAGCAGCTCGGCCCCGAGGGACACTGAAGCTTTCTTT.

The chain recombines TRBV27 with TRBJ2-7; TRBD2 agrees at 8 bases. Losses at the gene ends were 8 bases for V and 2 bases for J; bases not matched to a gene: 17. The germline gives CDR1 MNHEY, CDR2 SMNVEV (reference sequence). The CDR3 length is 17 residues. The CDR3 spells CASRVRGTGLVPYEQYF. CDR3 sequence (DNA): TGTGCCAGCCGGGTACGAGGAACGGGACTAGTCCCCTACGAGCAGTACTTC.

The chain recombines TRBV5-1 with TRBJ1-4; a possible D gene is TRBD1 (5 bases). Germline CDR1 and CDR2: SGHRS and YFSETQ. The CDR3 spans 15 residues. Trimming pared 0 bases from V and 5 bases from J, leaving 11 bases between. The CDR3 loop reads CASSLGQGGNEKLFF. In DNA form, the CDR3 reads TGCGCCAGCAGCTTGGGGCAGGGAGGCAATGAAAAACTGTTTTTT.

This chain links TRBV28 with TRBJ2-3; D gene unclear. Germline V gene lookup returns CDR1 MDHEN and CDR2 SYDVKM. This CDR3 comprises 14 residues. V was clipped by 6 bases and J by 5 bases, with 15 bases between them. The CDR3 sequence: CASSPGPTVDTQYF. CDR3 bases: TGTGCCAGCAGCCCCGGCCCCACTGTAGATACGCAGTATTTT.

The chain recombines TRBV2 with TRBJ2-5; no clear D. The ends were cut back, 4 bases at V and 5 bases at J, with 14 bases in the middle. CDR3 length: 14 amino acids. CDR1 is SNHLY, CDR2 FYNNEI, per germline. Here the CDR3 DNA reads TGTGCCAGCAGTGGCGGCAGCTTCGGGGAGACCCAGTACTTC. This sequence encodes CASSGGSFGETQYF.

This chain uses TRBV9 with TRBJ1-1, with a weak D call TRBD1 (6 bases). The CDR3 is 15 residues long. V was clipped by 1 base and J by 4 bases, with 14 bases between them. The germline CDR1 and CDR2 sequences are SGDLS and YYNGEE. CDR3 protein: CASSVTAGGVTEAFF. CDR3 in DNA: TGTGCCAGCAGCGTAACGGCGGGGGGCGTCACTGAAGCTTTCTTT.

This rearrangement joins TRBV5-5 to TRBJ2-7; D remains ambiguous. V was clipped by 0 bases and J by 0 bases, with 4 bases between them. The CDR3 has 13 residues. Germline lookup yields CDR1 SGHKS and CDR2 YYEKEE (reference sequence). CDR3: CASSLETSYEQYF. The DNA of the CDR3 is TGTGCCAGCAGCTTGGAGACCTCCTACGAGCAGTACTTC.

The rearrangement links TRBV6-4 to TRBJ2-2; D is tentatively TRBD1 or TRBD2 (5 bases each). Germline V gene lookup returns CDR1 MRHNA and CDR2 SNTAGT. The CDR3 has 14 residues. V was shortened by 0 bases and J by 5 bases, with 7 bases between the two germline ends. CDR3 protein: CASSDSGETGELFF. In DNA form, the CDR3 reads TGTGCCAGCAGTGACTCGGGGGAGACCGGGGAGCTGTTTTTT.

The V call is TRBV5-1, the J call TRBJ1-5; D is undetermined. V was shortened by 3 bases and J by 3 bases, with 7 bases between the two germline ends. This CDR3 spans 13 amino acids. The germline V gene encodes CDR1 SGHRS and CDR2 YFSETQ. The CDR3 sequence: CASSSDINQPQHF. The CDR3, as DNA: TGCGCCAGCAGCTCAGACATCAATCAGCCCCAGCATTTT.

This chain uses TRBV6-6 with TRBJ2-2; tentative D call: TRBD2 (6 bases). Trimming shortened V by 0 bases and J by 1 base, and 9 bases separated the two germline ends. CDR3 size: 16 residues. Germline CDR1 is MNHNY and CDR2 is SVGAGI (reference sequence). CDR3 coding DNA: TGTGCCAGCAGTTACTCTGATAGCGGGAACACCGGGGAGCTGTTTTTT. This gives the protein CASSYSDSGNTGELFF.

This chain uses TRBV7-9 with TRBJ1-4; D not resolved. CDR1 and CDR2 from the germline V gene are SEHNR and FQNEAQ (reference sequence). CDR3 length: 14 amino acids. Trimming removed 3 bases at V and 2 bases at J, with 7 bases between. This CDR3 reads CASSLRRTNEKLFF. The CDR3 nucleotides are TGTGCCAGCAGCTTGCGTAGGACTAATGAAAAACTGTTTTTT.